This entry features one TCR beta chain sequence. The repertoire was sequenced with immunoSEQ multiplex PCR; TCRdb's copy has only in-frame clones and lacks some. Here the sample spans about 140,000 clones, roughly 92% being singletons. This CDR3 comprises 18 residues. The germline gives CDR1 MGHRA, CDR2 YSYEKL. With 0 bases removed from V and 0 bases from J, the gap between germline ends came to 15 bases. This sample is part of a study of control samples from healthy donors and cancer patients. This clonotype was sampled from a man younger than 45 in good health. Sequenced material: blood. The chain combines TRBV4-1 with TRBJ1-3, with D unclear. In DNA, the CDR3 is TGCGCCAGCAGCCAAGAATCCCCCCGCGCAATCTCTGGAAACACCATATATTTT. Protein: CASSQESPRAISGNTIYF.